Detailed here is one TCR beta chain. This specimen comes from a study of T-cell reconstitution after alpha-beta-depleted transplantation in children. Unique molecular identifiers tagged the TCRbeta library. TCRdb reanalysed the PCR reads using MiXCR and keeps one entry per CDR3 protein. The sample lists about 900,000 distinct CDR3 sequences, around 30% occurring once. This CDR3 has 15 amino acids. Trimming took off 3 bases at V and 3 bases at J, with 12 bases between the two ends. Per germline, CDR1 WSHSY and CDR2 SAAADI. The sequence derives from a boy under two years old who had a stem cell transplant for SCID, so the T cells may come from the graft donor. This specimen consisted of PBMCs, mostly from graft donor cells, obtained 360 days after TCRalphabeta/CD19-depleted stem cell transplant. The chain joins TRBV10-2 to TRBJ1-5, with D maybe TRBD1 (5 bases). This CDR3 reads CASSDSTGLNQPQHF. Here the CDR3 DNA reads TGCGCCAGCAGTGACTCCACAGGCCTCAATCAGCCCCAGCATTTT.